The 10 T cell receptor beta chains listed next were all sequenced from one sample in a study of pediatric ulcerative colitis. The assay was immunoSEQ multiplex PCR, and TCRdb's table has in-frame clones only and misses some. The sample records roughly 54,000 clones, about nine tenths being singletons. Source material: blood. These receptors originate from a boy aged 10-17 years who was a control in a study of pediatric ulcerative colitis.

The chain has TRBV7-3 and TRBJ2-3; 13 bases align to TRBD2. The J segment lost 4 bases and the V segment lost 6 bases, leaving 4 bases of the junction unmatched. The germline CDR1 and CDR2 sequences are SGHTA and FQGTGA. The CDR3 is 15 amino acids. The DNA for the CDR3 is TGTGCCAGCAGTTCTGGACTAGCGGGAGCAGATACGCAGTATTTT. It is translated as CASSSGLAGADTQYF.

V gene TRBV12-5 combines with J gene TRBJ2-1; D is undetermined. Looked up from germline, CDR1 is LGHNT and CDR2 is FRNRAP. V lost 2 bases and J lost 3, with 8 bases in between. This CDR3 contains 14 residues. The CDR3 is CASGLFQRYNEQFF. The CDR3 nucleotides read TGTGCTAGTGGTTTGTTCCAGCGCTACAATGAGCAGTTCTTC.

This clone was recorded a few times. The chain has TRBV10-3 and TRBJ1-2; 8 bases align to TRBD1. The CDR3 extends over 16 amino acids. V gave up 3 bases and J gave up 4 bases; unmatched junction bases: 10. The V gene's germline CDR1 is ENHRY and CDR2 SYGVKD. As DNA, the CDR3 is TGTGCCATCAGTGAATCGGACAGGGCCCTGAGCTATGGCTACACCTTC. Translating gives CAISESDRALSYGYTF.

This clone was counted between two and nine times. The chain carries TRBV14 and TRBJ2-1, with 9 bases aligning to TRBD1. CDR3 length equals 16 residues. The V gene end was trimmed by 4 bases and the J gene end by 5 bases; junction bases not matched to a gene: 9. From germline, CDR1 is SGHDN and CDR2 FVKESK. CDR3 DNA: TGTGCCAGCAGCCTTATTCCGGGACAGGGAGACAATGAGCAGTTCTTC. Translating gives CASSLIPGQGDNEQFF.

J is TRBJ1-1 and V is TRBV19, with D tentatively TRBD1 (5 bases). V was clipped by 9 bases and J by 1 base, with 18 bases between them. Germline CDR1 reads LNHDA; CDR2 reads SQIVND (reference sequence). There are 15 residues in the CDR3. The CDR3 is CASQVSGHPNTEAFF. In DNA form, the CDR3 reads TGTGCCAGCCAAGTCAGCGGACACCCGAACACTGAAGCTTTCTTT.

This chain's CDR3 is CASSGTTSDSYNEQFF. The CDR3 DNA is TGTGCCAGCAGCGGGACTACCTCGGACTCCTACAATGAGCAGTTCTTC. The chain is built from TRBV6-4 and TRBJ2-1; TRBD2 matches 7 bases. The J segment lost 0 bases and the V segment lost 6 bases, leaving 8 bases of the junction unmatched. The germline gives CDR1 MRHNA, CDR2 SNTAGT. The CDR3 consists of 16 residues.

This sequence joins TRBV4-1 and TRBJ2-1; 7 nucleotides match TRBD1. V lost 4 bases to trimming and J lost 7 bases; unmatched junction nucleotides: 7. Germline V gene sequence: CDR1 MGHRA, CDR2 YSYEKL. This CDR3 comprises 14 residues. CDR3 sequence (DNA): TGCGCCAGCAGCCTCCGACAGGGTGGGAATGAGCAGTTCTTC. Translated, it gives CASSLRQGGNEQFF.

The chain combines TRBV11-2 with TRBJ2-1; 8 bases agree with TRBD2. CDR1 and CDR2 (germline): SGHAT, FQNNGV. V dropped 3 bases and J dropped 4; count of bases not matched to a gene: 11. There are 17 residues in the CDR3. CDR3 coding DNA: TGTGCCAGCAGCTTTAGTCGAAGCGGGAGAAGGTACAATGAGCAGTTCTTC. This codes for CASSFSRSGRRYNEQFF.

The chain joins TRBV27 to TRBJ2-3; D is perhaps TRBD1 or TRBD2 (5 bases each). CDR3 length: 17 residues. The germline gives CDR1 MNHEY, CDR2 SMNVEV (reference sequence). Between the trimmed V and J ends, which lost 1 base and 2 bases, there was a span of 16 bases. The CDR3 is CASSLWGPGIDTDTQYF. CDR3 bases: TGTGCCAGCAGTTTATGGGGACCGGGCATAGACACAGATACGCAGTATTTT.

This clone was observed a single time. The CDR3 DNA reads TGCGCCAGCAGCCTTTTTTGGCAGGGGGCCATCTCCTCCTACGAGCAGTACTTC. It codes for CASSLFWQGAISSYEQYF. This sequence joins TRBV5-1 and TRBJ2-7, with 8 bases identical to TRBD1. Germline CDR1 and CDR2: SGHRS and YFSETQ. The CDR3 is 18 residues long. Trimming cost V 4 bases and J 0 bases; bases outside gene matches: 15. The full variable domain, with the rest looked up from reference TRBV5-1 and TRBJ2-7, is KAGVTQTPRYLIKTRGQQVTLSCSPISGHRSVSWYQQTPGQGLQFLFEYFSETQRNKGNFPGRFSGRQFSNSRSEMNVSTLELGDSALYLCASSLFWQGAISSYEQYFGPGTRLTVT.